The following is a T cell receptor (beta chain) sequence with its context. The antigen remains undetermined. The data derive from a study of T cells expressing NK-cell markers. The overall study: Investigators obtained TCR beta repertoires from sorted CD3+CD56+NKG2C+, CD3+CD56+NKG2C- and CD3+CD56-NKG2C+ T cells. In the group of eight sequenced donors, seven were HCMV-seropositive and one was seronegative.

The CDR3 consists of 12 residues. Per germline, CDR1 MNHEY and CDR2 SMNVEV (reference sequence). Reprocessing the 5' RACE reads, TCRdb reports a single entry for every CDR3 protein and omits DNA. The listing contains about 150,000 distinct CDR3 sequences. The study's findings and limits: Clarity on HCMV specificity was lacking for the expanded NKG2C+ T cell clones. Among CD8+ T cells from 5 to 7 donors, dominant NKG2C+ clonotypes accounted for about 1.0-7.0%.

The chain is built from TRBV27 and TRBJ2-7; TCRdb calls TRBD1, which cannot be checked without DNA. The origin of this receptor is a woman aged 50 to 60 in good health. The sequenced material came from blood T cells: a sorted CD56 or NKG2C T cell subset, CD4+ or CD8+ T cells, or bulk PBMC T cells (not recorded which). The chain's CDR3 is CASSPDRREQYF.